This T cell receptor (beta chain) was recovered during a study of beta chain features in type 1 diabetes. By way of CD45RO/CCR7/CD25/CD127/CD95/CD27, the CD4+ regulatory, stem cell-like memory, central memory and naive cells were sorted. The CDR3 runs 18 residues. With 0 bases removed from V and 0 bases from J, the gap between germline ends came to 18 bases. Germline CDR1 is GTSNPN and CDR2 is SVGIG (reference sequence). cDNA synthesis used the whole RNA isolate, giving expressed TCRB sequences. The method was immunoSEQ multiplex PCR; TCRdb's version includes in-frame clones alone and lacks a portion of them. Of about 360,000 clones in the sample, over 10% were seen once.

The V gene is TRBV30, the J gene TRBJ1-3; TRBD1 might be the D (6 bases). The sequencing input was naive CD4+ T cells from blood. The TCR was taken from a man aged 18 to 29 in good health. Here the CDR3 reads CAWSVPRGEPSSGNTIYF. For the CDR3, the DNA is TGTGCCTGGAGTGTACCCAGGGGCGAACCCAGCTCTGGAAACACCATATATTTT.